Below, 28 T cell receptor beta chains from the same sample are listed, as sequenced in a study of long-term antiretroviral therapy in people with HIV. Sequencing relied on immunoSEQ assay v3.0, run at survey level. Only in-frame clones appear in the TCRdb table, and some are missing; sequencing was by immunoSEQ multiplex PCR. The data hold roughly 28,000 clones, with roughly 80% observed a single time. This material consisted of unsorted PBMCs, taken 3 years after starting antiretroviral therapy. The origin of the receptors is a man aged 35 to 55 with HIV.

CDR3 amino acids: CASSPRGGRNQPQHF. The CDR3 DNA reads as TGTGCCAGTAGTCCCCGCGGGGGACGTAATCAGCCCCAGCATTTT. V and J are TRBV19 and TRBJ1-5, with D maybe TRBD1 (5 bases). CDR1 is LNHDA, CDR2 SQIVND, per germline (reference sequence). Trimming pared 5 bases from V and 4 bases from J, leaving 15 bases between. There are 15 residues in the CDR3.

The chain is built from TRBV2 and TRBJ1-5; no clear D. The germline CDR1 and CDR2 sequences are SNHLY and FYNNEI. Trimming removed 3 bases at V and 5 bases at J, with 5 bases between. The CDR3 is 12 amino acids. This CDR3 reads CASSDGYQPQHF. The CDR3 bases are TGTGCCAGCAGTGACGGGTATCAGCCCCAGCATTTT.

The genes are TRBV5-6 and TRBJ1-1; tentative D call: TRBD1 (5 bases). Trimming shortened V by 4 bases and J by 1 base, and 11 bases separated the two germline ends. The CDR3 runs 14 residues. Per germline, CDR1 SGHDT and CDR2 YYEEEE. CDR3 nucleotide sequence: TGTGCCAGCAGCGAGTTTGGGGGGAACACTGAAGCTTTCTTT. Its translation is CASSEFGGNTEAFF.

The chain uses TRBV5-4 and TRBJ2-7; possibly TRBD2 for D (6 bases). The CDR3 spans 14 residues. The V end was cut by 0 bases, the J end by 4 bases, with 11 bases between. Germline assignment: CDR1 SGHNT and CDR2 YYREEE (reference sequence). The DNA of the CDR3 is TGTGCCAGCAGCTTGGAGGCGGGGAATTACGAGCAGTACTTC. As protein: CASSLEAGNYEQYF.

The chain is built from TRBV6-6 and TRBJ2-5, with 7 bases that match TRBD2. The CDR3 totals 14 residues. Trimming removed 6 bases from V and 2 bases from J; junction bases left unmatched: 6. Germline CDR1 is MNHNY and CDR2 is SVGAGI (reference sequence). This CDR3 is CASSSTRGQETQYF. As DNA, the CDR3 is TGTGCCAGCAGCAGCACGCGGGGGCAAGAGACCCAGTACTTC.

The chain has TRBV11-3 and TRBJ2-2; D perhaps matches TRBD2 (6 bases). Germline V gene sequence: CDR1 SGHNT, CDR2 YENEEA. The CDR3 runs to 15 residues. Trimming took off 3 bases at V and 3 bases at J, with 11 bases between the two ends. Written as DNA, the CDR3 is TGTGCCAGCAGCTTGGGCGGGAAGGACACCGGGGAGCTGTTTTTT. The encoded protein is CASSLGGKDTGELFF.

This chain's CDR3 is CASSPSAGEGTDTQYF. The CDR3, as DNA: TGTGCCAGCAGCCCGTCCGCTGGGGAGGGGACAGATACGCAGTATTTT. This chain connects TRBV7-9 to TRBJ2-3, with 7 nucleotides matching TRBD2. This CDR3 has 16 residues. Germline V CDR1 and CDR2: SEHNR, FQNEAQ (reference sequence). V lost 5 bases to trimming and J lost 3 bases; unmatched junction nucleotides: 11.

V is TRBV7-2 and J is TRBJ1-1; D uncertain. The CDR3 extends over 13 amino acids. Trimming cost V 1 base and J 4 bases, with 7 bases left between them. CDR1 and CDR2 from the germline V gene are SGHTA and FQGNSA. The CDR3 nucleotides read TGTGCCAGCAGCTTAGACGTGGGCACTGAAGCTTTCTTT. Its translation is CASSLDVGTEAFF.

The V gene is TRBV20-1, the J gene TRBJ2-1; D uncertain. Germline assignment: CDR1 DFQATT and CDR2 SNEGSKA (reference sequence). The CDR3 is made up of 11 amino acids. The V end was cut by 4 bases, the J end by 6 bases, with 7 bases between. In DNA, the CDR3 is TGCAGTGCTACTGACCGCAATGAGCAGTTCTTC. It yields the protein CSATDRNEQFF.

This chain connects TRBV9 to TRBJ1-1; no firm D call. Germline assignment: CDR1 SGDLS and CDR2 YYNGEE. This CDR3 has 14 residues. V was trimmed by 1 base and J by 1 base, leaving 8 bases between them. CDR3 loop: CASSVFYRNTEAFF. The DNA for the CDR3 is TGTGCCAGCAGCGTATTTTACAGGAACACTGAAGCTTTCTTT.

This sequence joins TRBV6-1 and TRBJ2-5; 8 bases fit TRBD2. The V segment lost 1 base and the J segment 5 bases; nucleotides outside the gene matches: 12. The CDR3 consists of 17 residues. The germline V gene encodes CDR1 MNHNS and CDR2 SASEGT. This CDR3 reads CASSEGGIAGRPETQYF. The CDR3 nucleotides are TGTGCCAGCAGTGAAGGAGGTATAGCGGGGAGGCCCGAGACCCAGTACTTC.

This clone was counted between two and nine times. The rearrangement uses TRBV28 and TRBJ1-5, with D possibly matching TRBD1 (6 bases). Trimming shortened V by 6 bases and J by 1 base, and 16 bases separated the two germline ends. This CDR3 comprises 16 residues. Germline loops: CDR1 MDHEN, CDR2 SYDVKM. This chain's CDR3 is CASSPHREGSNQPQHF. Written as DNA, the CDR3 is TGTGCCAGCAGCCCCCACAGGGAAGGGAGCAATCAGCCCCAGCATTTT.

V gene TRBV7-2 combines with J gene TRBJ2-2; 14 positions agree with TRBD2. The CDR3 is made up of 18 amino acids. The V gene's germline CDR1 is SGHTA and CDR2 FQGNSA. Trimming cost V 5 bases and J 0 bases; bases outside gene matches: 5. The CDR3 bases are TGTGCCAGCAGCAAAGGACTAGCGGGGGGCCCGAACACCGGGGAGCTGTTTTTT. Translated, it gives CASSKGLAGGPNTGELFF.

This chain links TRBV9 with TRBJ2-7; TRBD1 aligns across 9 bases. The germline V gene encodes CDR1 SGDLS and CDR2 YYNGEE. CDR3 length equals 15 residues. V lost 4 bases to trimming and J lost 5 bases; unmatched junction nucleotides: 10. For the CDR3, the DNA is TGTGCCAGCAGCTCGTCCGGGACAGGGTCCCACGAGCAGTACTTC. It yields the protein CASSSSGTGSHEQYF. Drawing the rest from reference TRBV9 and TRBJ2-7, the complete variable domain is DSGVTQTPKHLITATGQRVTLRCSPRSGDLSVYWYQQSLDQGLQFLIQYYNGEERAKGNILERFSAQQFPDLHSELNLSSLELGDSALYFCASSSSGTGSHEQYFGPGTRLTVT.

This clone was found a few times. J is TRBJ1-3 and V is TRBV6-1; D is perhaps TRBD1 (6 bases). From germline, CDR1 is MNHNS and CDR2 SASEGT. The CDR3 is 17 amino acids. The V and J ends lost 2 bases and 2 bases respectively, with 16 bases between them. The CDR3 DNA reads as TGTGCCAGCAGTGAAAGGGCCTCGGGGGCTACTGGAAACACCATATATTTT. It specifies CASSERASGATGNTIYF.

The CDR3 sequence: CASSMMGAGAYNEQFF. CDR3 nucleotide sequence: TGTGCCAGCAGCATGATGGGTGCGGGGGCCTACAATGAGCAGTTCTTC. The chain is built from TRBV9 and TRBJ2-1; 7 bases agree with TRBD2. CDR1 and CDR2 from the germline V gene are SGDLS and YYNGEE. Trimming removed 4 bases from V and 2 bases from J; junction bases left unmatched: 9. The CDR3 has 16 residues.

V and J are TRBV10-3 and TRBJ1-5; a possible D gene is TRBD1 (5 bases). V was pared by 9 bases and J by 1 base, with 16 bases between. Per the germline V gene, CDR1 is ENHRY and CDR2 is SYGVKD. The CDR3 extends over 15 amino acids. This CDR3 is CAISDGGLSNQPQHF. CDR3 in DNA: TGTGCCATTTCCGATGGGGGATTAAGCAATCAGCCCCAGCATTTT.

The V and J genes are TRBV2 and TRBJ1-3; 9 bases align to TRBD1. Germline CDR1 SNHLY, CDR2 FYNNEI. The length of the CDR3 is 16 residues. Trimming cost V 6 bases and J 0 bases; bases outside gene matches: 6. The CDR3 DNA reads as TGTGCCAGCAGCTGGGGACAGGGCGCCTCTGGAAACACCATATATTTT. Protein sequence: CASSWGQGASGNTIYF.

This clone occurred a few times. This sequence joins TRBV5-3 and TRBJ2-5, with D maybe TRBD2 (6 bases). TRBV5-3 is noted as an ORF with a role that remains uncertain. This CDR3 has 11 residues. V shed 6 bases and J shed 7 bases, with 10 bases lying between them. CDR3 sequence: CARTLGGTQYF. DNA of the CDR3: TGTGCCAGAACTCTCGGGGGGACCCAGTACTTC.

The chain recombines TRBV5-6 with TRBJ2-7; 7 nucleotides match TRBD1. V was clipped by 5 bases and J by 0 bases; unmatched bases: 8. The CDR3 has 15 amino acids. The germline CDR1 and CDR2 sequences are SGHDT and YYEEEE. For the CDR3, the DNA is TGTGCCAGCAGTCCCCGATGGGACAGCTCCTACGAGCAGTACTTC. Amino acid sequence: CASSPRWDSSYEQYF.

The CDR3 loop is CASSLTRNRGRGYGYTF. The CDR3 DNA reads TGTGCCAGCAGCTTAACCCGAAACAGGGGACGCGGGTATGGCTACACCTTC. This rearrangement joins TRBV7-9 to TRBJ1-2; 7 nucleotides align to TRBD1. V lost 2 bases and J lost 5; bases outside the gene matches: 14. CDR3 length: 17 residues. Germline V CDR1 and CDR2: SEHNR, FQNEAQ (reference sequence).

This clone is medium-sized (0.01 to 0.1%) within its sample. The CDR3 loop is CASSLGSGTYNEQFF. The CDR3 DNA reads TGTGCCAGCAGCTTAGGTAGCGGGACCTACAATGAGCAGTTCTTC. The V gene is TRBV7-6, the J gene TRBJ2-1; 8 bases fit TRBD2. This CDR3 is 15 amino acids long. V lost 1 base to trimming and J lost 2 bases; unmatched junction nucleotides: 1. The germline V gene encodes CDR1 SGHVS and CDR2 FNYEAQ.

In DNA, the CDR3 is TGTGCCAGTGCGGGGGATTACGGTGAAGCTTTCTTT. The encoded protein is CASAGDYGEAFF. The chain joins TRBV25-1 to TRBJ1-1; a weak D match, TRBD1 (5 bases). Germline loops: CDR1 MGHDK, CDR2 SYGVNS. CDR3 length: 12 amino acids. V lost 9 bases to trimming and J lost 7 bases, with 15 bases between them.

This rearrangement joins TRBV4-3 to TRBJ2-1, with TRBD2 as a possible D gene (6 bases). The ends were cut back, 4 bases at V and 0 bases at J, with 13 bases in the middle. Germline CDR1 LGHNA, CDR2 YSLEER. This CDR3 spans 16 amino acids. This CDR3 reads CASSPIAESSYNEQFF. As DNA, the CDR3 is TGCGCCAGCAGCCCCATAGCGGAGAGCTCCTACAATGAGCAGTTCTTC.

This clone is a singleton in its sample. The rearrangement links TRBV12-5 to TRBJ2-5; 13 positions match TRBD2. Trimming took 5 bases from V and 7 from J; bases not matched to a gene: 10. CDR1 and CDR2 from the germline V gene are LGHNT and FRNRAP. The CDR3 spans 16 residues. The CDR3 here is CASGITGTSGATTQYF. The CDR3 coding sequence is TGTGCTAGTGGTATCACCGGGACTAGCGGGGCAACGACCCAGTACTTC.

This clone has just one count. This rearrangement joins TRBV7-9 to TRBJ2-3; tentatively, D is TRBD1 or TRBD2 (5 bases each). From germline, CDR1 is SEHNR and CDR2 FQNEAQ (reference sequence). Trimming left V 5 bases short and J 0 bases short, with 6 bases between. This CDR3 has 13 amino acids. The CDR3 is CASSRDSTDTQYF. CDR3 DNA sequence: TGTGCCAGCAGCCGGGACAGCACAGATACGCAGTATTTT.

This chain connects TRBV14 to TRBJ2-1; TRBD2 agrees at 8 bases. The CDR3 is 16 residues long. Germline loops: CDR1 SGHDN, CDR2 FVKESK. Trimming cost V 0 bases and J 5 bases; bases outside gene matches: 6. CDR3 region: CASSQDAGTSDNEQFF. The CDR3 DNA reads TGTGCCAGCAGCCAAGACGCAGGGACTAGTGACAATGAGCAGTTCTTC.

This rearrangement joins TRBV5-1 to TRBJ2-2, with a possible D match to TRBD2 (6 bases). V dropped 4 bases and J dropped 10 bases, with 17 bases sitting between them. The CDR3 loop spans 14 amino acids. Germline values: CDR1 SGHRS, CDR2 YFSETQ. The CDR3 region has the DNA TGCGCCAGCAGCCCGGAGTCCCGGAGGGCGGAGCTGTTTTTT. Residues: CASSPESRRAELFF.